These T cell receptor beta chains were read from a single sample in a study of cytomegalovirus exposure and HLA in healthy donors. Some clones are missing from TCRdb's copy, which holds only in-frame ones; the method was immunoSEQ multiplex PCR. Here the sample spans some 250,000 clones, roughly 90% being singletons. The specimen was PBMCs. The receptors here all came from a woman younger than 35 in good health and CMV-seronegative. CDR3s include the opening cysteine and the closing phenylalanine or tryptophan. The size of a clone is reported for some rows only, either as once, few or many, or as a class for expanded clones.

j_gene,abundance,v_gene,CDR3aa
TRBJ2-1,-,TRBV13,CASSPRDSPGEQFF
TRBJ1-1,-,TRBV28,CASSKHENTEAFF
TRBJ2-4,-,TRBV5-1,CASSWGGTLAELAKNIQYF
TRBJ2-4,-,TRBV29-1,CSVALAGGAGIQYF
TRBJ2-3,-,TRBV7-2,CASSLGLITDTQYF
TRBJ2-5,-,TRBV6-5,CASRDRRAQTQYF
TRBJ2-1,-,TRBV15,CATSRANEQFF
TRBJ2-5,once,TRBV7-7,CASSSGTGSETQYF
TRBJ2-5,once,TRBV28,CASSLREEETQYF
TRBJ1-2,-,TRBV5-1,CASSLRARVGSNYGYTF
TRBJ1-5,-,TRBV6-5,CASSYSLGSNQPQHF
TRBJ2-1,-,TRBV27,CASSSQGLAGHNEQFF
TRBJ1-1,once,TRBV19,CASSIASYRGPLTEAFF
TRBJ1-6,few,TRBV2,CASRIGLLSPLHF
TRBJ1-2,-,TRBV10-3,CAIREGQAPNYGYTF
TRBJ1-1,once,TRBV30,CAWNSPAGQTMNTEAFF
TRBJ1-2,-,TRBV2,CASRFDRSNNYGYTF
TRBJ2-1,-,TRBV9,CASSVLSGRSYNEQFF
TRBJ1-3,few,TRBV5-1,CASSPGHEGNTIYF
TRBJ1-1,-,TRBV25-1,CASSHTGPNTEAFF
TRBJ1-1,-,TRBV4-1,CASSPARGSNTEAFF
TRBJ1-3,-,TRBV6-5,CASSPRVPPGNTIYF
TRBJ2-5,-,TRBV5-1,CASSLAGSQETQYF
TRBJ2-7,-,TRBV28,CASRGSGGVYEQYF
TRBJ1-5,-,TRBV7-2,CASSSEQGAKPQHF
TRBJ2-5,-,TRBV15,CATSRDRGQGETQYF
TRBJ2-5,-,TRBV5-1,CASSLVVSETQYF
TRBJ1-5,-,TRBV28,CASSLPGSHRYSNQPQHF
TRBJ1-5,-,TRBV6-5,CASSYGQGGQPQHF
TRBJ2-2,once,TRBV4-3,CASSPGRSNTGELFF
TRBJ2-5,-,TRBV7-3,CASSSTGTSGGPGETQYF
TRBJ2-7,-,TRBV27,CASSPRPDFEQYF
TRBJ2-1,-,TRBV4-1,CASSQPKGQGATEQFF
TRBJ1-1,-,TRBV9,CASSSTGGTEAFF
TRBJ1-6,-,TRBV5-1,CASSLGDRGLTSPLHF
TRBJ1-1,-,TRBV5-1,CASSPTGLDTEAFF
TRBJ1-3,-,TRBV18,CASSPLEEYSGNTIYF
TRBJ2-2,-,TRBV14,CASSPGTVNTGELFF
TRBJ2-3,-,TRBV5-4,CASSIQLAGGEDTQYF
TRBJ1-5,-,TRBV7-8,CASSLQGSNQPQHF
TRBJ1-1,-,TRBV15,CATSRDRTGWALF
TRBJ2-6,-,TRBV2,CASSGPATITSGANVLTF
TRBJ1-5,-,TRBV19,CASSIDPNSGSYSNQPQHF
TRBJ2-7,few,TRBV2,CASGPGTGVNEQYF
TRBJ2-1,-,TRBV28,CASSPAGSGNENEQFF
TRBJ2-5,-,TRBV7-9,CASSLLEGPETQYF
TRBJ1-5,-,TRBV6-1,CASSEMQYSNQPQHF
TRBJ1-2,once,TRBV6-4,CASSPGQASYGYTF